The rows below give T cell receptor beta chains drawn from one sample of a study of blood T cells in healthy people across ages. TCRdb re-called the 5' RACE reads with MiXCR, one entry per CDR3 protein. The sample records around 820,000 distinct CDR3 sequences, roughly 25% being singletons. These data also featured in a second study, about T cells of mothers and their children.

Sequencing was performed on blood. Every receptor here comes from a boy under 18 in good health. Each CDR3 is given with its conserved first and last residue. Only some rows state a clone size, as once, few, many or a class for expanded clones.

size: NA; V: TRBV6-2/TRBV6-3; CDR3: CASSRPGTSYEQYF
size: few; V: TRBV18; CDR3: CASSPPRGRGETQYF
size: few; V: TRBV2; CDR3: CASIPRGQAGEKLFF
size: NA; V: TRBV27; CDR3: CASSPHRSRATNEKLFF
size: few; V: TRBV21-1; CDR3: CASSKYHSTSEFYEQYF
size: NA; V: TRBV20-1; CDR3: CSASQARSGTYEQYF
size: NA; V: TRBV6-1; CDR3: CASSEVRDSEETQYF
size: NA; V: TRBV12-3/TRBV12-4; CDR3: CASSLGEVTGDTQYF
size: NA; V: TRBV7-6; CDR3: CASSLDWTVSSYEQYF
size: NA; V: TRBV27; CDR3: CASSSPQQGLTEAFF
size: NA; V: TRBV7-6; CDR3: CASSLLRDRGNTIYF
size: NA; V: TRBV27; CDR3: CASSLSWTGYNEQFF
size: few; V: TRBV20-1; CDR3: CSAGREERLETQYF
size: NA; V: TRBV5-5; CDR3: CASSFLSGSPSYEQYF
size: NA; V: TRBV18; CDR3: CASSPNSENEKLFF
size: NA; V: TRBV14; CDR3: CASSQDLPGGPYEQYF
size: NA; V: TRBV7-3; CDR3: CASSSTSSGWETQYF
size: NA; V: TRBV29-1; CDR3: CSVSSGGAYTGTQYF
size: few; V: TRBV12-3/TRBV12-4; CDR3: CCLTGTRGEAQYF
size: few; V: TRBV29-1; CDR3: CSVRQLGIGELFF
size: many; V: TRBV20-1; CDR3: CSARDRGAPRDEQFF
size: many; V: TRBV27; CDR3: CASSLSGGTFEAFF